What follows are 10 T cell receptor beta chains derived from one specimen sequenced in a study of regulatory T cells in long-lasting Graves disease. Construction of TCR beta libraries relied on iRepertoire HTBI primers and on Arm-PCR targeting CDR3 regions. TCRdb analysed the multiplex PCR reads with MiXCR anew, one entry per CDR3 protein. The repertoire has roughly 380,000 distinct CDR3 sequences, roughly a sixth of them found once; the top ten carry 22%. The time point: newly diagnosed GD, antithyroid drugs for less than 3 months. The TCR library used RNA extracted from PBMCs. This material consisted of peripheral blood mononuclear cells (PBMCs), taken at new diagnosis, from a patient treated with antithyroid drugs. These receptors originate from a female donor with Graves disease.

The chain joins TRBV7-2 to TRBJ1-4, with D unresolved. V shed 5 bases and J shed 10 bases, with 17 bases lying between them. CDR3 length: 14 residues. The V gene's germline CDR1 is SGHTA and CDR2 FQGNSA. The CDR3 sequence: CASSTPGGARKLFF. DNA of the CDR3: TGTGCCAGCAGCACCCCGGGCGGAGCGCGAAAACTGTTTTTT. Full variable domain (remainder filled in from reference TRBV7-2 and TRBJ1-4): GAGVSQSPSNKVTEKGKDVELRCDPISGHTALYWYRQSLGQGLEFLIYFQGNSAPDKSGLPSDRFSAERTGGSVSTLTIQRTQQEDSAVYLCASSTPGGARKLFFGSGTQLSVL.

This clonotype was counted ten times or more. The chain carries TRBV2 and TRBJ2-7, with TRBD2 identical over 11 bases. There are 15 residues in the CDR3. Germline values: CDR1 SNHLY, CDR2 FYNNEI. J lost 3 bases, V lost 1 base, and 2 bases had no gene match. The CDR3 region has the DNA TGTGCCAGCAGTGAAGGACTAGCGGGGAACTACGAGCAGTACTTC. This sequence encodes CASSEGLAGNYEQYF.

The chain couples TRBV10-3 to TRBJ1-3, with unresolved D. Germline lookup yields CDR1 ENHRY and CDR2 SYGVKD. The V end lost 2 bases, the J end lost 4 bases, and 6 bases lay between the germline ends. This CDR3 contains 13 residues. CDR3 region: CAISEEAGNTIYF. CDR3 sequence (DNA): TGTGCCATCAGTGAGGAGGCCGGAAACACCATATATTTT.

This clonotype was seen only once. This sequence joins TRBV29-1 and TRBJ1-2; 9 bases match TRBD1. Germline CDR1 reads SQVTM; CDR2 reads ANQGSEA. After removal of 3 bases from V and 8 bases from J, the junction contained 7 bases not matched to a gene. The CDR3 runs 13 residues. The CDR3 sequence is CSVEPQGAGGYTF. As DNA, the CDR3 is TGCAGCGTTGAGCCACAGGGGGCTGGAGGCTACACCTTC. Full variable domain (missing parts from reference TRBV29-1 and TRBJ1-2): SAVISQKPSRDICQRGTSLTIQCQVDSQVTMMFWYRQQPGQSLTLIATANQGSEATYESGFVIDKFPISRPNLTFSTLTVSNMSPEDSSIYLCSVEPQGAGGYTFGSGTRLTVV.

Notes on this clonotype: A clone one base away is much larger, so this may be a read error. This is likely a read error, given that the CDR3 carries no conserved phenylalanine or tryptophan at its end. This chain connects TRBV6-5 to TRBJ1-1; D remains unclear. V was trimmed by 4 bases and J by 2 bases, leaving 11 bases between them. The CDR3 sequence is 14 residues long. Germline V lookup: CDR1 MNHEY, CDR2 SVGAGI. CDR3 sequence (DNA): TGTGCCAGCAGTTTATACGGGAGAAACACTGAAGCTTTCTCT. Its protein product is CASSLYGRNTEAFS.

This clonotype was seen at least ten times. The gene calls are TRBV20-1 and TRBJ2-7, with D possibly TRBD2 on 5 matching bases. Trimming pared 5 bases from V and 6 bases from J, leaving 20 bases between. Germline V gives CDR1 DFQATT, CDR2 SNEGSKA (reference sequence). The CDR3 loop spans 14 amino acids. CDR3 amino acids: CSAPPGEGEGEQYF. The DNA for the CDR3 is TGCAGTGCTCCGCCCGGCGAGGGCGAGGGCGAGCAGTACTTC.

This clonotype turned up a few times. The chain recombines TRBV20-1 with TRBJ2-1; TRBD2 matches at 10 bases. The CDR3 contains 15 residues. Germline V gene data show CDR1 as DFQATT and CDR2 as SNEGSKA (reference sequence). Germline trimming cut 2 bases from V and 5 bases from J; bases unmatched to any gene: 6. The CDR3 DNA sequence: TGCAGTGCTAGATCCCGAGCGGGAGGGGACAATGAGCAGTTCTTC. This encodes CSARSRAGGDNEQFF.

This clonotype was counted ten times or more. The V and J genes are TRBV5-1 and TRBJ1-1, with 7 nucleotides matching TRBD1. Losses at the gene ends were 3 bases for V and 1 base for J; bases not matched to a gene: 9. Germline V lookup: CDR1 SGHRS, CDR2 YFSETQ. The CDR3 extends over 16 amino acids. This CDR3 is CASSWASGTANTEAFF. The DNA of the CDR3 is TGCGCCAGCAGCTGGGCATCCGGGACAGCGAACACTGAAGCTTTCTTT. Full variable domain (missing parts from reference TRBV5-1 and TRBJ1-1): KAGVTQTPRYLIKTRGQQVTLSCSPISGHRSVSWYQQTPGQGLQFLFEYFSETQRNKGNFPGRFSGRQFSNSRSEMNVSTLELGDSALYLCASSWASGTANTEAFFGQGTRLTVV.

Ten or more counts support this clonotype. The V gene is TRBV20-1, the J gene TRBJ1-2; 7 nucleotides agree with TRBD1. This CDR3 has 14 amino acids. From germline, CDR1 is DFQATT and CDR2 SNEGSKA (reference sequence). Germline trimming cut 5 bases from V and 2 bases from J; bases unmatched to any gene: 8. The CDR3 loop reads CSARSGQDNYGYTF. For the CDR3, the DNA is TGCAGTGCTCGTAGCGGACAGGACAACTATGGCTACACCTTC.

This clonotype was seen at least ten times. The chain combines TRBV19 with TRBJ1-1; D gene ambiguous. Germline CDR1 and CDR2: LNHDA and SQIVND (reference sequence). V was clipped by 4 bases and J by 2 bases, with 8 bases between them. The CDR3 covers 13 residues. The CDR3 nucleotides read TGTGCCAGTAGTAAAACCTTCAACACTGAAGCTTTCTTT. Translated: CASSKTFNTEAFF.